Following are 6 T cell receptor beta chains from one sample sequenced in a study of cytomegalovirus exposure and HLA in healthy donors. With 60 Vbeta and 13 Jbeta primers, the PCR was carried out. Using immunoSEQ multiplex PCR, the repertoire was profiled, and TCRdb retains in-frame clones only, with some absent. The data hold about 90,000 clones, with more than 65% observed a single time. Sample: PBMCs. These receptors were collected from a woman younger than 35 in good health and CMV-seropositive.

This sequence joins TRBV7-9 and TRBJ2-2, with no clear D. The germline V gene encodes CDR1 SEHNR and CDR2 FQNEAQ (reference sequence). V was shortened by 2 bases and J by 5 bases, with 12 bases between the two germline ends. The CDR3 is made up of 15 amino acids. The CDR3 spells CASSLSPTETGELFF. Written as DNA, the CDR3 is TGTGCCAGCAGCTTAAGCCCCACAGAGACCGGGGAGCTGTTTTTT.

The chain uses TRBV27 and TRBJ2-3, with TRBD2 identical over 8 bases. CDR1 and CDR2 (germline): MNHEY, SMNVEV (reference sequence). The V segment lost 2 bases and the J segment 4 bases; nucleotides outside the gene matches: 5. The CDR3 covers 15 residues. The CDR3 sequence: CASSLPAGAPDTQYF. DNA for the CDR3: TGTGCCAGCAGTTTACCAGCGGGGGCCCCAGATACGCAGTATTTT.

This clone was seen a few times. This rearrangement joins TRBV19 to TRBJ2-5; D is unresolved. Germline V gives CDR1 LNHDA, CDR2 SQIVND (reference sequence). The CDR3 contains 12 residues. With 7 bases removed from V and 5 bases from J, the gap between germline ends came to 11 bases. CDR3 DNA sequence: TGTGCCAGTAATAATCCCCGGGAGACCCAGTACTTC. It specifies CASNNPRETQYF.

The chain is built from TRBV28 and TRBJ2-7; 8 bases line up with TRBD2. The V and J ends lost 2 bases and 3 bases, in that order; junction bases with no gene match: 9. CDR3 size: 16 residues. Germline V CDR1 and CDR2: MDHEN, SYDVKM. The CDR3 region has the DNA TGTGCCAGCAGTTTAGGAGGAGTAGCGGGGCTCTACGAGCAGTACTTC. Protein sequence: CASSLGGVAGLYEQYF. The whole variable domain, filled in from reference TRBV28 and TRBJ2-7, reads DVKVTQSSRYLVKRTGEKVFLECVQDMDHENMFWYRQDPGLGLRLIYFSYDVKMKEKGDIPEGYSVSREKKERFSLILESASTNQTSMYLCASSLGGVAGLYEQYFGPGTRLTVT.

The CDR3 loop is CASSPRTGSVWDYGYTF. DNA for the CDR3: TGTGCCAGCAGCCCCCGGACAGGGTCGGTCTGGGACTATGGCTACACCTTC. The chain uses TRBV7-2 and TRBJ1-2; 8 nucleotides match TRBD1. There are 17 residues in the CDR3. V dropped 5 bases and J dropped 3; count of bases not matched to a gene: 14. The germline CDR1 and CDR2 sequences are SGHTA and FQGNSA.

The chain employs TRBV19 and TRBJ2-1, with 7 bases aligning to TRBD1. Germline CDR1 is LNHDA and CDR2 is SQIVND (reference sequence). This CDR3 is 15 amino acids long. V gave up 5 bases and J gave up 6 bases; unmatched junction bases: 10. CDR3 DNA sequence: TGTGCCAGTAGTGCATACCGGGACAGCCCCAATGAGCAGTTCTTC. The encoded protein is CASSAYRDSPNEQFF.